The clone carrying this T cell receptor beta chain was found many times. What it binds is unknown. Germline V CDR1 and CDR2: DFQATT, SNEGSKA (reference sequence). The CDR3 runs to 14 residues. Trimming took off 6 bases at V and 7 bases at J, with 18 bases between the two ends. As it was prepared, the TCRbeta library received unique molecular identifiers. Via MiXCR, TCRdb re-called the PCR reads, giving one row per CDR3 protein. The sample includes around 700,000 distinct CDR3 sequences, around 13% seen only once; the top ten take 0.79%. This record comes from a study of T-cell reconstitution after alpha-beta-depleted transplantation in children. Regarding the study as a whole: Several patients had high TCRbeta diversity at day 60; it came from surviving recipient T cells and thymic progenitors.

This sequence was found in a girl aged 2-10 years with congenital amegakaryocytic thrombocytopenia, due to receive a stem cell transplant. The rearrangement links TRBV20-1 to TRBJ2-2; D possibly corresponds to TRBD2 (6 bases). The sample consisted of PBMCs, taken before TCRalphabeta/CD19-depleted stem cell transplant. CDR3: CSARPAGWGGELFF. The CDR3 region has the DNA TGCAGTGCGAGGCCGGCGGGATGGGGCGGGGAGCTGTTTTTT.